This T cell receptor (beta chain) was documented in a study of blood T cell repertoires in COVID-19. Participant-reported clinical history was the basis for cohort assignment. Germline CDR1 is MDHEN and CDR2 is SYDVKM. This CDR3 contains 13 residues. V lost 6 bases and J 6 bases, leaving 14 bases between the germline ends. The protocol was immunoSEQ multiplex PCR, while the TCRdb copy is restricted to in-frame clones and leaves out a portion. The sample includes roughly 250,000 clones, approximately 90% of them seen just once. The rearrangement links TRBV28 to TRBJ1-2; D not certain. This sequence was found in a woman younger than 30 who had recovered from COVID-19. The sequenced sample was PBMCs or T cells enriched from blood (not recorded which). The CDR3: CASSLMWRNGYTF. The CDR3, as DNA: TGTGCCAGCAGCCTTATGTGGAGAAATGGCTACACCTTC.